This TCR beta chain was sequenced in a study of T cell clones after liver transplantation (dated by TCRdb to about 2019). Regarding the complete study: ITN030ST, the source of the samples, was a randomized trial that attempted immunosuppression withdrawal within 2 years of liver transplantation. Tolerance was defined as complete immunosuppression withdrawal for at least one year with no rise in liver enzymes beyond twice the upper limit of normal. After a pre-transplant mixed lymphocyte reaction, TCRbeta sequencing was used to pinpoint donor-reactive T cell clones, which were subsequently tracked in post-transplant blood. No induction therapy was given to the subjects, and standard immunosuppression was administered until randomization at 12-24 months post-transplant. Blood samples were collected pre-transplant, pre-randomization before withdrawal, and post-randomization after either full withdrawal or failed withdrawal. Three of the eight recipients were HCV-positive; the others were transplanted for non-autoimmune, non-viral indications. Third party-reactive TCRbeta sequences were also identified from pre-transplant MLRs to serve as an antigen-independent comparator for donor-reactive sequences. A cohort of 8 liver transplant recipients was studied, of whom 3 were classified as tolerant and 5 as non-tolerant. The paper as a whole reports these results and caveats: After accounting for repertoire turnover, donor-reactive detection was significantly reduced in 7 of 8 subjects for CD4 and 8 of 8 for CD8. Donor-reactive sequences declined more than third party-reactive ones, suggesting partial antigen-specific deletion unrelated to withdrawal success. Because of small, heterogeneous patient numbers and non-standardized post-transplant time points, the conclusions were only preliminary. A significant post-transplant decrease in circulating donor-reactive CD4 TCRbeta sequences was observed in most of the 8 subjects, irrespective of tolerance or HCV status. Low numbers of available donor cells limited the measurable donor-reactive repertoire in a couple of subjects. Since no allograft tissue specimens were available, donor-reactive T cells may have migrated into the graft instead of being deleted.

Thawed unstimulated PBMCs were stained for CD3, CD4 and CD8 and FACS-sorted into CD3+CD4+ and CD3+CD8+ populations. Randomization to immunosuppression withdrawal applied to every one of the 8 studied subjects. The Qiagen DNeasy Blood and Tissue Kit was used for genomic DNA isolation. High-throughput TCRbeta CDR3 sequencing of frozen genomic DNA was performed by immunoSEQ, including PCR amplification, mapping, bias correction and internal controls. As for the original processing: Only productive rearrangements were retained, with each unique TCRbeta sequence defined by its CDR3 nucleotide sequence together with its V and J gene. For classification of a sequence as donor-reactive, at least 5-fold expansion in CFSE-low cells relative to unstimulated pre-transplant cells and a frequency of at least 0.01% were required. Minimum frequency thresholds were set for each subject based on the unstimulated sample with the lowest template count, ensuring at least 90% detection power. Jensen-Shannon divergence between the top 1000 TCRbeta sequences post- versus pre-transplant served as the measure of repertoire turnover. Two-sided Fisher's exact tests were used to test for changes in how often donor-reactive sequences were detected. TCRdb limited this immuneACCESS table to in-frame rearrangements with V and J called. A share of clones is missing; checked studies link under half to unresolved V genes, and the rest is unexplained. V and J calls plus clone size are reproduced from that table; the DNA served to infer D and trimming. The sample has tens of thousands of clones on record, 92% of them singletons. The ten top clones hold roughly 0.98% of the sample.

Looking up the germline V gene yields CDR1 MGHRA and CDR2 YSYEKL. From the cysteine through the phenylalanine, the CDR3 covers 19 amino acids. This entry keeps only the CDR3 DNA: 57 bases, framed from base 1. V sheds 0 bases and J sheds 5 bases, leaving 24 bases between their ends. With respect to this clone: What antigen it recognizes has not been identified. Base qualities are not recorded, but no much larger clone differs from it by a single base.

The clonotype was recovered from a human patient who received a liver transplant. A transplant means some T cells may be of graft donor rather than patient origin. Sequenced here: CD4+ T cells from blood, sampled approximately 27 months after liver transplant. The chain links TRBV4-1 with TRBJ2-3; the D segment may tentatively be TRBD1 or TRBD2, each giving 6 matched bases. Here the CDR3 is given as CASSQDPPGGGGSGDTQYF. DNA sequence: TGCGCCAGCAGCCAAGATCCCCCTGGAGGGGGAGGCTCCGGAGATACGCAGTATTTT.